The subject of this entry is one T cell receptor beta chain. There is no known antigen for this receptor. Base qualities are not at hand, and no much larger clone is one base apart. The V end gives up 4 bases and the J end 6 bases, leaving 7 bases in the junction not matched to a gene. CDR1 and CDR2, looked up from the germline V gene, are SGHRS and YFSETQ. The CDR3 goes from the cysteine to the phenylalanine over 15 residues. Only CDR3 DNA is held: 45 bases, read in frame from base 1. These data belong to a study of shared clonotypes between healthy human individuals (TCRdb year 2020). Regarding the research as a whole: The cohort comprised a couple of women and a few men aged 18 to 49 years. For each donor, three plates each were used for CD4 naive and CD4 memory, two plates were used for CD8 naive, and one plate was used for CD8 memory. Blood TCR repertoires of several healthy adults were deeply sequenced to estimate repertoire size and the extent of clonotype sharing between individuals. Libraries were prepared and TCR repertoires were sequenced by different laboratories using diverse techniques, in order to increase sequencing depth and limit assay-specific biases. Each donor's leukapheresis produced roughly between about 0.85 and 10 billion PBMCs.

TCR CDR3 regions were amplified from genomic DNA by multiplex PCR using the deep immunoSEQ assay. Extracted genomic DNA from each cell subset was spread evenly across all wells of several immunoSEQ 96-well plates, with each plate serving as a replicate. For sorted subsets, each replicate PCR was loaded with roughly 200 ng genomic DNA, equivalent to roughly 30,000 T cell genomes. The purified libraries were quantified using a Qubit 3.0 fluorometer, sized with a Bioanalyzer 2100, and then quantified again using the KAPA Library Quantification kit. Every immunoSEQ 96-well plate was sequenced on a dedicated single-read 150-cycle Illumina NextSeq 550 flow cell. The authors' analysis ran thus. The immunoSEQ output contained only junctional sequences without quality scores, so filtering could not match that applied to full-length reads. Sequences were annotated with PyIR, a Python wrapper for IgBLAST v1.9, and V/J genes and CDR3 were assigned using IMGT germline references. Any read was removed if the V/J assignment was weak (E-value above 1e-6), the CDR3 was missing, or the read contained stop codons, out-of-frame junctions, or ambiguous translated residues. V3J clonotypes were defined by identical inferred V gene, J gene, and CDR3 amino acid sequence. Percentage overlap between repertoires was computed as shared unique clonotypes divided by the size of the smaller repertoire. RTK rarefaction, the Chao1 estimator, and Recon v2.1 estimates of unobserved clonotypes were used to assess repertoire richness. Generation probabilities were computed with OLGA for all TCRbeta clonotypes obtained by the gDNA method from a handful of donors. Entries here come from immuneACCESS through TCRdb and include only in-frame sequences with V and J called. Some clones fail to appear in such tables; in the studies checked, an unresolved V gene covers under half of the shortfall, and the cause of the remainder is unknown. The DNA gave D and trimming, while V, J and clone size come from that table. Within this sample are over a million clones, with about 84% of them counted one time only. Around 0.47% of the sample is in the top ten clones.

Overall results and qualifications from the work: Naive subsets generally had larger estimated clonotype richness than memory subsets. Sampling was restricted to blood, and TCR repertoires in tissues likely differ from the TCR repertoires found in blood. About 4.5% of naive CD4, 3% to 4% of naive CD8, 2% to 2.5% of memory CD4, and more than 0.35% of memory CD8 clonotypes were shared across a few donors. Even with the large sequencing depth, rarefaction of the sorted-subset datasets indicated that sequencing was incomplete. Pairwise subsampling indicated that sequencing depth was expected to affect the degree of clonotype sharing among donors. Higher generation probabilities were observed for clonotypes shared by all four sorted-subset donors than for non-shared clonotypes. The genetic and exposure-history diversity represented was limited by the small number of donors.

Donors were healthy HIV-negative adults with no recently reported acute infections or vaccinations. Every donor was a Caucasian adult living in Nashville, Tennessee, USA. Magnetic negative selection was used to enrich CD4+ T cells, after which naive cells were positively selected on CD45RA and the negative fraction became the memory subset. Blood was obtained by leukapheresis, after which PBMCs were separated by Ficoll-Histopaque density gradient centrifugation and cryopreserved in liquid nitrogen vapor phase. Analytical flow cytometry was used to check the purity and quantity of each magnetically sorted T cell population. From each sorted fraction, genomic DNA was isolated and quantified by UV absorbance on a Nanodrop 2000c.

The TCR comes from a young man in good health. Some clones in this sample may be carry-over from other donors' samples. The V and J segments used are TRBV5-1 and TRBJ2-7; TRBD2 matches 13 bases in the middle. Source material: memory CD4+ T cells from PBMCs. Reading the label with the study, this specimen's cell subset or site is: CD45RA-negative fraction. The DNA sequence reads TGCGCCAGCAGCCCACTACTAGCGGGAGGGGGCGAGCAGTACTTC. This sequence encodes CASSPLLAGGGEQYF. Outside the CDR3, residues come from the reference TRBV5-1 and TRBJ2-7 proteins, so the full variable domain is: KAGVTQTPRYLIKTRGQQVTLSCSPISGHRSVSWYQQTPGQGLQFLFEYFSETQRNKGNFPGRFSGRQFSNSRSEMNVSTLELGDSALYLCASSPLLAGGGEQYFGPGTRLTVT.